These T cell receptor beta chains were read from a single sample in a study of response to subunit inactivated influenza vaccine. MiXCR, applied by TCRdb to the RT-PCR reads, yields one record per CDR3 protein. There are 610,000 or so distinct CDR3 sequences in the sample; 13% to 15% occur only once, and 11% lies in the top ten. The source was PBMCs from blood, collected roughly 13 days after vaccination. The receptors shown here come from a man in his fifties who received an inactivated influenza vaccine. The CDR3 runs from the conserved cysteine through the conserved F or W. The D gene is left open where the match is weak. Size tells how often a clone was seen (once, few, many) or the class of an expanded clone, and some rows leave it out.

cdr3_nt: TGTGCCAGCAGCTCGGACAGGGACACAGATACGCAGTATTTT
cdr3_aa: CASSSDRDTDTQYF
d_call: TRBD1
v_call: TRBV7-9
j_call: TRBJ2-3
clone_size: few

cdr3_nt: TGTGCCAGCAGTTTCCAAACAGGGAATTCACCCCTCCACTTT
cdr3_aa: CASSFQTGNSPLHF
d_call: -
v_call: TRBV12-3/TRBV12-4
j_call: TRBJ1-6
clone_size: -

cdr3_nt: TGCGCCAGCAGCTTAAACAGGGTTCCGGATTCACCCCTCCACTTT
cdr3_aa: CASSLNRVPDSPLHF
d_call: -
v_call: TRBV5-1
j_call: TRBJ1-6
clone_size: few

cdr3_nt: TGTGCCATCAGTGGCGGGAGATCCTACAATGAGCAGTTCTTC
cdr3_aa: CAISGGRSYNEQFF
d_call: TRBD2
v_call: TRBV10-3
j_call: TRBJ2-1
clone_size: few

cdr3_nt: TGTGCCAGCAGCTCCCACTCCAAGTTTAAGCCCTATGGCTACACCTTC
cdr3_aa: CASSSHSKFKPYGYTF
d_call: -
v_call: TRBV7-8
j_call: TRBJ1-2
clone_size: -

cdr3_nt: TGCAGTGCTAGAGGGGGGGATGGCTACACCTTC
cdr3_aa: CSARGGDGYTF
d_call: -
v_call: TRBV20-1
j_call: TRBJ1-2
clone_size: few

cdr3_nt: TGTGCCAGCAGTACCCTCGCGACAGGCGGAAACTATGGCTACACCTTC
cdr3_aa: CASSTLATGGNYGYTF
d_call: -
v_call: TRBV12-3/TRBV12-4
j_call: TRBJ1-2
clone_size: many

cdr3_nt: TGCAGTGCTAGAGCCCCCGTGGGACAGTACGAGCAGTACTTC
cdr3_aa: CSARAPVGQYEQYF
d_call: TRBD1
v_call: TRBV20-1
j_call: TRBJ2-7
clone_size: -

cdr3_nt: TGTGCCAGCAGTTCTCTAGCCGTACGAGATGAGCAGTTCTTC
cdr3_aa: CASSSLAVRDEQFF
d_call: -
v_call: TRBV6-5
j_call: TRBJ2-1
clone_size: once

cdr3_nt: TGTGCCAGCAGCCGCCGGGACAGAACCTACGAGCAGTACTTC
cdr3_aa: CASSRRDRTYEQYF
d_call: TRBD1
v_call: TRBV7-8
j_call: TRBJ2-7
clone_size: many

cdr3_nt: TGCAGTGCTAGAGACGGAATAAATACGCAGTATTTT
cdr3_aa: CSARDGINTQYF
d_call: -
v_call: TRBV20-1
j_call: TRBJ2-3
clone_size: few

cdr3_nt: TGTGCCACCAGTGATCCCGGGACAGAGTACAATGAGCAGTTCTTC
cdr3_aa: CATSDPGTEYNEQFF
d_call: TRBD1
v_call: TRBV24-1
j_call: TRBJ2-1
clone_size: -

cdr3_nt: TGCAGTGCCCAACGAGATCGGGGCCTTGAGACCCAGTACTTC
cdr3_aa: CSAQRDRGLETQYF
d_call: -
v_call: TRBV20-1
j_call: TRBJ2-5
clone_size: few

cdr3_nt: TGCAGTGCTAGAGACCTAGCGGTTAGCTCCTACGAGCAGTACTTC
cdr3_aa: CSARDLAVSSYEQYF
d_call: TRBD2
v_call: TRBV20-1
j_call: TRBJ2-7
clone_size: -

cdr3_nt: TGTGCCAGCAGTTCCCCAACAGGGGGCACTTTCGGGAAACTGTTTTTT
cdr3_aa: CASSSPTGGTFGKLFF
d_call: TRBD1
v_call: TRBV27
j_call: TRBJ1-4
clone_size: -

cdr3_nt: TGTGCCAGCAGCTTAGGGGTCCTTCGGGGGATTTTGTCCGGGGAGCTGTTTTTT
cdr3_aa: CASSLGVLRGILSGELFF
d_call: -
v_call: TRBV11-2
j_call: TRBJ2-2
clone_size: -

cdr3_nt: TGCGCCAGCAGCCAAGGGACTAGCGGGGTCGCCGGGGAGCTGTTTTTT
cdr3_aa: CASSQGTSGVAGELFF
d_call: TRBD2
v_call: TRBV4-3
j_call: TRBJ2-2
clone_size: -

cdr3_nt: TGTGCCAGCAGCCAAGATGTCAATGCGGTTCAAGAGACCCAGTACTTC
cdr3_aa: CASSQDVNAVQETQYF
d_call: -
v_call: TRBV4-2
j_call: TRBJ2-5
clone_size: few

cdr3_nt: TGTGCCAGCAGTTACGGGTTCCTAGCGGGAAATGAGCAGTTCTTC
cdr3_aa: CASSYGFLAGNEQFF
d_call: TRBD2
v_call: TRBV6-2/TRBV6-3
j_call: TRBJ2-1
clone_size: -

cdr3_nt: TGTGCCAGCAGCTCGACGGACTCTGGGGCCAACGTCCTGACTTTC
cdr3_aa: CASSSTDSGANVLTF
d_call: -
v_call: TRBV7-8
j_call: TRBJ2-6
clone_size: few

cdr3_nt: TGCAGTGCTAGGCTGTCCGGACAGGGGTACGAGCAGTACTTC
cdr3_aa: CSARLSGQGYEQYF
d_call: TRBD1
v_call: TRBV20-1
j_call: TRBJ2-7
clone_size: few

cdr3_nt: TGCGCCAGCAGCTTTAGCGGGATTAGCTCCTACGAGCAGTACTTC
cdr3_aa: CASSFSGISSYEQYF
d_call: TRBD2
v_call: TRBV5-1
j_call: TRBJ2-7
clone_size: -

cdr3_nt: TGTGCCATCAGTGGGCCCACTAGCGGGAGAAATATGGAGGTGGGTGAGCAGTTCTTC
cdr3_aa: CAISGPTSGRNMEVGEQFF
d_call: TRBD2
v_call: TRBV10-3
j_call: TRBJ2-1
clone_size: many